This T cell receptor beta chain is from a study of blood T cells in healthy people across ages. This clonotype was counted ten times or more. The antigen remains undetermined. Healthy Caucasian individuals from Russia aged about 6 to 95 were enrolled as donors. For the second PCR, which ran for about 6 to 11 cycles, a sample-barcoded 5' primer and a J-beta primer mix were used. A tag from a template-switch adaptor with 12 random nucleotides marked each cDNA molecule. TCRdb used MiXCR to reprocess the 5' RACE reads, holding one entry per CDR3 protein. The profile covers 350,000 to 450,000 distinct CDR3 sequences, with 50% to 60% appearing a single time and over 40% taken by the ten largest. General observations from the study: A greater number of naive CD4+ cells and higher diversity distinguished long-lived donors from aged donors.

The CDR3 has 15 amino acids. V was pared by 1 base and J by 5 bases, with 5 bases of the junction left unmatched. The germline CDR1 and CDR2 sequences are SGHTA and FQGNSA. This TCR came from a man in his fifties or sixties in good health. Sequenced sample: blood. The V and J genes are TRBV7-2 and TRBJ2-5; 9 bases fit TRBD2. CDR3 DNA sequence: TGTGCCAGCAGCTTAGTACTAGCGGGCAGGGAGACCCAGTACTTC. This codes for CASSLVLAGRETQYF. Full variable domain (outside the CDR3, taken from reference TRBV7-2 and TRBJ2-5): GAGVSQSPSNKVTEKGKDVELRCDPISGHTALYWYRQSLGQGLEFLIYFQGNSAPDKSGLPSDRFSAERTGGSVSTLTIQRTQQEDSAVYLCASSLVLAGRETQYFGPGTRLLVL.